The present T cell receptor (beta chain) was sequenced within a study of regulatory T cells in long-lasting Graves disease. Study details: Over-5-year antithyroid drug use with positive TSH receptor antibodies defined persistent Graves' disease in the study. Whole-study results and caveats: TRBV28, TRBJ1-2 and TRBJ2-5 were segments that persistent disease favored. TCR diversity was lower in persistent Graves' patients (versus newly diagnosed ones).

This CDR3 has 14 amino acids. The V end lost 7 bases, the J end lost 0 bases, and 11 bases lay between the germline ends. The germline CDR1 and CDR2 sequences are MNHNS and SASEGT. The time point here: persistent/refractory GD, antithyroid drugs over 5 years with positive TRAb. Generation of the TCR library employed RNA extracted from PBMCs. As a group, patients came from one endocrinology department in Xi'an, China. Combining iRepertoire HTBI primers with Arm-PCR of CDR3 regions, the authors built TCR beta libraries. MiXCR was run by TCRdb on the multiplex PCR reads, yielding one entry per CDR3 protein. Of 400,000 to 500,000 distinct CDR3 sequences detected, more than 20% appear once; the ten largest clones hold 6.5% to 8%. Regarding this clonotype: What it recognizes is unknown.

This material consisted of peripheral blood mononuclear cells (PBMCs), taken when the disease was refractory, from a patient treated with antithyroid drugs. The clonotype originates from a female donor with Graves disease. The chain combines TRBV6-1 with TRBJ2-3; D remains unclear. The CDR3 sequence: CASNEMSSTDTQYF. The CDR3 region has the DNA TGTGCCAGCAATGAGATGTCTAGCACAGATACGCAGTATTTT.